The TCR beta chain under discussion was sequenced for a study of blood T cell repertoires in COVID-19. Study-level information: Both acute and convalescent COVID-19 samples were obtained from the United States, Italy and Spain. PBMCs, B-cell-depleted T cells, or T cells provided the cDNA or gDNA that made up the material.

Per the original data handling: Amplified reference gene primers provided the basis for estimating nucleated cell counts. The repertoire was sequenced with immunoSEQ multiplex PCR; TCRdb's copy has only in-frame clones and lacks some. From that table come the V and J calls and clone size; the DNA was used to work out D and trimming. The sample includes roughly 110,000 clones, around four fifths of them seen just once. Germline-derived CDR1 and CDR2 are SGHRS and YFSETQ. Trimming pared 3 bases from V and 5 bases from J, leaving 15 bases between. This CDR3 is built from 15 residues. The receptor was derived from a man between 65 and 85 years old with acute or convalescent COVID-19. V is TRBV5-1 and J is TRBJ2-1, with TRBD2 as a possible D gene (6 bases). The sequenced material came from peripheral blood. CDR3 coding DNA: TGCGCCAGCAGCTCGCCCGGGGGAATACACAATGAGCAGTTCTTC. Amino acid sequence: CASSSPGGIHNEQFF.